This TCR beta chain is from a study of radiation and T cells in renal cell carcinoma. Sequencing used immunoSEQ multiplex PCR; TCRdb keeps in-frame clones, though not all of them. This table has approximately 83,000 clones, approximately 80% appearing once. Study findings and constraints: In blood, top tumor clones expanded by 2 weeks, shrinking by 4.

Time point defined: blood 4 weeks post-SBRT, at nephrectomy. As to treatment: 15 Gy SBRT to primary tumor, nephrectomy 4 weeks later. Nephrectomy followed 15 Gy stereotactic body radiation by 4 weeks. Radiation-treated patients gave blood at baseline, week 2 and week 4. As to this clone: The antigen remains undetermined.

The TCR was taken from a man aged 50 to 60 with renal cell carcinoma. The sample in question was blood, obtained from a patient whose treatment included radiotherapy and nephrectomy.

CDR3: CASTLTGANYNEQFF. The DNA for the CDR3 is TGTGCCAGCACCCTGACTGGGGCGAACTACAATGAGCAGTTCTTC. The V gene is TRBV6-5, the J gene TRBJ2-1; D might be TRBD1 (5 bases). Trimming left V 7 bases short and J 3 bases short, with 16 bases between. CDR3 length: 15 residues. The germline V gene has CDR1 MNHEY and CDR2 SVGAGI.